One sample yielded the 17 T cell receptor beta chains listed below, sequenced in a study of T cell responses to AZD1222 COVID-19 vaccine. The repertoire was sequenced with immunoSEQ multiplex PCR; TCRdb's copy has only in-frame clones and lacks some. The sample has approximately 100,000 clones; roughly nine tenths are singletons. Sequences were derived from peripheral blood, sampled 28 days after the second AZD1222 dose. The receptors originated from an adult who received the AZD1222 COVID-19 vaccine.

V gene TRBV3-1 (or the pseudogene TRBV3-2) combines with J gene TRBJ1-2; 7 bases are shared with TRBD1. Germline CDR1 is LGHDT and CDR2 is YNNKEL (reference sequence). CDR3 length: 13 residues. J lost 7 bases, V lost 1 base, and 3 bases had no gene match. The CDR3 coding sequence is TGTGCCAGCAGCCAAGTCTCAGGGGGTGGCTACACCTTC. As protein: CASSQVSGGGYTF.

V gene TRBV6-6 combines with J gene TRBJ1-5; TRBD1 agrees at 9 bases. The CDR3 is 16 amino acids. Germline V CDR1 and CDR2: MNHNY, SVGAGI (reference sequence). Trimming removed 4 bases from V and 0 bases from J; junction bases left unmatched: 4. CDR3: CASSSTTGGSNQPQHF. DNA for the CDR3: TGTGCCAGCAGTTCTACGACAGGGGGTAGCAATCAGCCCCAGCATTTT.

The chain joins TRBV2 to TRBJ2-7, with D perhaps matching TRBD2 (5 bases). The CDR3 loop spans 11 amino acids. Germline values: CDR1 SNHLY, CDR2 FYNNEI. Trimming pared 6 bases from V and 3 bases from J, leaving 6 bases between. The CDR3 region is CASRGSYEQYF. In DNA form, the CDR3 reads TGTGCCAGCAGGGGGAGCTACGAGCAGTACTTC.

CDR3 loop: CASTEGSAWNEQFF. In nucleotides, the CDR3 is TGTGCCTCAACCGAGGGGTCTGCGTGGAATGAGCAGTTCTTC. The V and J genes are TRBV10-3 and TRBJ2-1; D assignment may be TRBD1 or TRBD2 (5 bases each). This CDR3 contains 14 residues. The germline V gene encodes CDR1 ENHRY and CDR2 SYGVKD. Trimming pared 11 bases from V and 7 bases from J, leaving 21 bases between.

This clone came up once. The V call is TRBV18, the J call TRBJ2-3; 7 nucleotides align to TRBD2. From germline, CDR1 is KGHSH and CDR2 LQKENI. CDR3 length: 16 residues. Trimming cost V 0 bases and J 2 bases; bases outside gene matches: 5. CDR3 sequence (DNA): TGTGCCAGCTCACCACCGACTAGCATTGCCACAGATACGCAGTATTTT. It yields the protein CASSPPTSIATDTQYF.

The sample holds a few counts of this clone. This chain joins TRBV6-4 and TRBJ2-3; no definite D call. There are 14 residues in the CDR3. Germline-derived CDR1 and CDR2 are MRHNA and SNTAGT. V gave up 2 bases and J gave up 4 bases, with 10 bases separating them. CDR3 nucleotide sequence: TGTGCCAGCAGTGACAATCAGGCCGCAGATACGCAGTATTTT. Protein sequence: CASSDNQAADTQYF.

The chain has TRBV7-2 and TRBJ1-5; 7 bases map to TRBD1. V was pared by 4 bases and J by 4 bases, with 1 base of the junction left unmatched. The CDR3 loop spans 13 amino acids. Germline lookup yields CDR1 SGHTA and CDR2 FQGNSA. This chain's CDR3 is CASSWDRNQPQHF. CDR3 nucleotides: TGTGCCAGCAGCTGGGACAGAAATCAGCCCCAGCATTTT.

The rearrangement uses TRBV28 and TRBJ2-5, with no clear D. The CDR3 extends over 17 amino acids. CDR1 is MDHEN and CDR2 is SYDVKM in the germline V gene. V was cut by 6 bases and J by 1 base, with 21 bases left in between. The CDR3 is CASSRPVLLTFQETQYF. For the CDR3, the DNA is TGTGCCAGCAGCCGTCCGGTCTTATTAACCTTCCAAGAGACCCAGTACTTC.

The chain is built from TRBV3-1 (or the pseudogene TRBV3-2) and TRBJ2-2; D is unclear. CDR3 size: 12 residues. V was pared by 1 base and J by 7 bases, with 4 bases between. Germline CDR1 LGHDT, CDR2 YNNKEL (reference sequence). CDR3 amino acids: CASSQAGGELFF. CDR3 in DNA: TGTGCCAGCAGCCAAGCAGGCGGGGAGCTGTTTTTT.

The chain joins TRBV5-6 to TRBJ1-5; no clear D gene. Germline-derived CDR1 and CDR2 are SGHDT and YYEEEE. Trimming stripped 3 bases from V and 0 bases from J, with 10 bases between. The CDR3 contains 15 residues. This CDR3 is CASSSNSYSNQPQHF. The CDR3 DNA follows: TGTGCCAGCAGCTCGAACAGTTATAGCAATCAGCCCCAGCATTTT.

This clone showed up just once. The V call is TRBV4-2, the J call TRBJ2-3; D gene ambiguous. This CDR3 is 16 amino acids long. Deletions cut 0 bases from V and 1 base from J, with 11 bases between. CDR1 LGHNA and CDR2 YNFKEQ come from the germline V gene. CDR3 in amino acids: CASSQDGLSRTDTQYF. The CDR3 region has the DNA TGTGCCAGCAGCCAAGATGGTCTATCCCGCACAGATACGCAGTATTTT.

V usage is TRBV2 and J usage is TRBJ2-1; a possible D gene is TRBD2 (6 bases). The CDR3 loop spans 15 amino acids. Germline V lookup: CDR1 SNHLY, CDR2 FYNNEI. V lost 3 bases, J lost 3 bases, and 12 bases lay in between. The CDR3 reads CASSEGTRDYNEQFF. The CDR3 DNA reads TGTGCCAGCAGTGAGGGTACGCGGGACTACAATGAGCAGTTCTTC.

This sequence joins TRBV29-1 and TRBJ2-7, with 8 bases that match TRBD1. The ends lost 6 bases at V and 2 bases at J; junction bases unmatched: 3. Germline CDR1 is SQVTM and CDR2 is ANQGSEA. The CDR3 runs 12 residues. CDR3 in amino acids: CSVRDRPYEQYF. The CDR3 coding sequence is TGCAGCGTCCGGGACAGGCCCTACGAGCAGTACTTC.

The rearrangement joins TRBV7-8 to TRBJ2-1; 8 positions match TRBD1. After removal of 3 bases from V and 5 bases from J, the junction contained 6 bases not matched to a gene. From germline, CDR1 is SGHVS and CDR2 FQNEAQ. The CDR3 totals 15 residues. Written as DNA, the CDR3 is TGTGCCAGCAGCTTTCGACAGGGGACCCACAATGAGCAGTTCTTC. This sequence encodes CASSFRQGTHNEQFF.

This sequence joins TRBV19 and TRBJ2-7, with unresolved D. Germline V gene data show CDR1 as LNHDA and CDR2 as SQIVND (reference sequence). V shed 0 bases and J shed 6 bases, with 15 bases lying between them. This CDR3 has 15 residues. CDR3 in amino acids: CASSIERTRRSEQYF. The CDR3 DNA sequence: TGTGCCAGTAGTATAGAGAGGACCCGGAGATCCGAGCAGTACTTC.

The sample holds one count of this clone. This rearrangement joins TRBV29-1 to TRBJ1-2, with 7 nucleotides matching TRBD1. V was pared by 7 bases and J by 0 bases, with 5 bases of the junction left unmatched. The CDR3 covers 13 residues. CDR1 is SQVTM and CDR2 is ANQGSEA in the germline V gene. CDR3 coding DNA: TGCAGCGCCCGGACAGGACCTAACTATGGCTACACCTTC. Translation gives CSARTGPNYGYTF.

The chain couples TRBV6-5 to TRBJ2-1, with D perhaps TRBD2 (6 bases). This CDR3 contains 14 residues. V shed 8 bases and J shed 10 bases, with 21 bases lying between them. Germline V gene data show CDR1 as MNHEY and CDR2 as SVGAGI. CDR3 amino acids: CASAPYFSGQEQFF. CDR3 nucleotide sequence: TGTGCCAGCGCCCCGTACTTTAGCGGTCAGGAGCAGTTCTTC.